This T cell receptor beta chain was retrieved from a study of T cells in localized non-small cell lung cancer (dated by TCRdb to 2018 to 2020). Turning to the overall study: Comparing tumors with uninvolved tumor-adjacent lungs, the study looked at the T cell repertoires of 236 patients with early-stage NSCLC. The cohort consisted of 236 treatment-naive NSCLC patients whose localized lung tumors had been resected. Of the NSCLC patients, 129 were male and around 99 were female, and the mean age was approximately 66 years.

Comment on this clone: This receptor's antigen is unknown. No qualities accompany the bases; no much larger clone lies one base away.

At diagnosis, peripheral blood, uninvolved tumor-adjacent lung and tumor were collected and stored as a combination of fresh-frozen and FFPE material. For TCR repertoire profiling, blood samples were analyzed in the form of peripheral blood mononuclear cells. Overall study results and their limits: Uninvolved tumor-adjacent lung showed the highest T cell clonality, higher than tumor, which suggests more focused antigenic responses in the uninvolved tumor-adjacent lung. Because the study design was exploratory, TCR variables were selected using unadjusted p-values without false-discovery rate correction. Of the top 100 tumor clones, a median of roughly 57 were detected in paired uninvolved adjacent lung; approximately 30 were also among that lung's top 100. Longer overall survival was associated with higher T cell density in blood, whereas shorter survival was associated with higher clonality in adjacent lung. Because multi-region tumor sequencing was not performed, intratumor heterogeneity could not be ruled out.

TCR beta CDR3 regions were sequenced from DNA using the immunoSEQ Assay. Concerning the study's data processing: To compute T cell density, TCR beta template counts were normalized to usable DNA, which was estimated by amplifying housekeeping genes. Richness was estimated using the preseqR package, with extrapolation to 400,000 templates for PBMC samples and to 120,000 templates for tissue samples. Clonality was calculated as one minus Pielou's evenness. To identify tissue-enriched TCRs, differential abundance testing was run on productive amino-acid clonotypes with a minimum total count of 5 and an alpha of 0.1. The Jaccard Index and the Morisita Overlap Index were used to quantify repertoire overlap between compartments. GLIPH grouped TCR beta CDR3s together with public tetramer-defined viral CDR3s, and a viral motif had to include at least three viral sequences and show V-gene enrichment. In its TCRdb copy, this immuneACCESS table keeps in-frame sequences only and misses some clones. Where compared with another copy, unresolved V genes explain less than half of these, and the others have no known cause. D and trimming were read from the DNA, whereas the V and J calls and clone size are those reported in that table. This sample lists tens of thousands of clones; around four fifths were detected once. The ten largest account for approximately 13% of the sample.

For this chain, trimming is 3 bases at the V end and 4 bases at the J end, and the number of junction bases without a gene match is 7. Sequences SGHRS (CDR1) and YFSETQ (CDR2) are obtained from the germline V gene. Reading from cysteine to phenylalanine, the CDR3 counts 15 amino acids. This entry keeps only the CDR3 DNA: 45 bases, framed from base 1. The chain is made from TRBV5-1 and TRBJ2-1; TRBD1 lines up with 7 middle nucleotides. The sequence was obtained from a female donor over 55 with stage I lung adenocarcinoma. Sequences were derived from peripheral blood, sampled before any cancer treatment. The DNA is TGCGCCAGCAGCTCTGAGACAGGGAGTTACAATGAGCAGTTCTTC. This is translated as CASSSETGSYNEQFF.